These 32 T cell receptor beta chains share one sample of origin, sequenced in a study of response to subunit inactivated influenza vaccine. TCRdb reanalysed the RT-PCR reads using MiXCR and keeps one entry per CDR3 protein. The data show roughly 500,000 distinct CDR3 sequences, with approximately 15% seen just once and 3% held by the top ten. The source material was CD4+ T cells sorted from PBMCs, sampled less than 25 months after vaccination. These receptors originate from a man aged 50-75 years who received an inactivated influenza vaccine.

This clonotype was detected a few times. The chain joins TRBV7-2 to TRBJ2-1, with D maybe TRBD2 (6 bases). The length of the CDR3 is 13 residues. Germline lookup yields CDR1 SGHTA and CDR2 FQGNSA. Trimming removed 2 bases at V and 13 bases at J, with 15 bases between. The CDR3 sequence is CASSLFTGVGQFF. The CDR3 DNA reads TGTGCCAGCAGCTTATTTACGGGAGTAGGTCAGTTCTTC.

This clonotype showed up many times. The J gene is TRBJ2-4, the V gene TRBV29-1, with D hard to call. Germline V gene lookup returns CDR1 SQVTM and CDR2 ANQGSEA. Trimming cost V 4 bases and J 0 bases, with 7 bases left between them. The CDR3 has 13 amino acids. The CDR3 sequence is CSVALGAKNIQYF. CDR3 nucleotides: TGCAGCGTTGCCCTGGGAGCCAAAAACATTCAGTACTTC. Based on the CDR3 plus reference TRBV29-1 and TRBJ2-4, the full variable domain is SAVISQKPSRDICQRGTSLTIQCQVDSQVTMMFWYRQQPGQSLTLIATANQGSEATYESGFVIDKFPISRPNLTFSTLTVSNMSPEDSSIYLCSVALGAKNIQYFGAGTRLSVL.

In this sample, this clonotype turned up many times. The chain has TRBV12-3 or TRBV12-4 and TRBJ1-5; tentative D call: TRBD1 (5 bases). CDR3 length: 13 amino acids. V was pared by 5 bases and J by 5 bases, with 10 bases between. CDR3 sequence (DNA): TGTGCCAGCAGTACCATGACAGATCAGCCCCAGCATTTT. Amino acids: CASSTMTDQPQHF.

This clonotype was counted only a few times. CDR3 nucleotide sequence: TGTGCCAGCAGCCAAATAGCCCTTGGAAACACCATATATTTT. This sequence encodes CASSQIALGNTIYF. This chain connects TRBV14 to TRBJ1-3; D gene ambiguous. Trimming removed 2 bases at V and 3 bases at J, with 8 bases between. The CDR3 contains 14 residues. Germline CDR1 and CDR2: SGHDN and FVKESK.

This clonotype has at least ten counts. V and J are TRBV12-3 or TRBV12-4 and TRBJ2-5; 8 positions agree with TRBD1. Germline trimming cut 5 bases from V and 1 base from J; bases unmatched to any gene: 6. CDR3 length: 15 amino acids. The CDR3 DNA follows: TGTGCCAGCAGTCTAGGACAGGGCGCCCAAGAGACCCAGTACTTC. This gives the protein CASSLGQGAQETQYF.

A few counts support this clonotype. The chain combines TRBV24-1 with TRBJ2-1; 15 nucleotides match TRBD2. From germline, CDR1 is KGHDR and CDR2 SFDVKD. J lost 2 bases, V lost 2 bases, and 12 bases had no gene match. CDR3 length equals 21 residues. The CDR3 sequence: CATSDSPGLAGGNLPYNEQFF. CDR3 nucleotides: TGTGCCACCAGTGATTCCCCGGGACTAGCGGGGGGTAACCTTCCCTACAATGAGCAGTTCTTC.

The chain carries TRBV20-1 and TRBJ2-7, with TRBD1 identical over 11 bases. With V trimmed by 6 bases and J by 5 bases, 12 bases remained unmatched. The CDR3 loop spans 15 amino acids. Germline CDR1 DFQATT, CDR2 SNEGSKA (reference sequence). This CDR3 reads CSATSGQGATNEQYF. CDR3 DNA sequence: TGCAGTGCAACTTCCGGACAGGGGGCGACGAACGAGCAGTACTTC.

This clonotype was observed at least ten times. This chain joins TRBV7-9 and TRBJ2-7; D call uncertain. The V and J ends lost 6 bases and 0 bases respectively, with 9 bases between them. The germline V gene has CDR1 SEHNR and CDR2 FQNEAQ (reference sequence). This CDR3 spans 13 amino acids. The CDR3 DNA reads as TGTGCCAGCAGACGAACAAACTCCTACGAGCAGTACTTC. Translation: CASRRTNSYEQYF. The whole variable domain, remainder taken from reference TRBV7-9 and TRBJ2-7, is DTGVSQNPRHKITKRGQNVTFRCDPISEHNRLYWYRQTLGQGPEFLTYFQNEAQLEKSRLLSDRFSAERPKGSFSTLEIQRTEQGDSAMYLCASRRTNSYEQYFGPGTRLTVT.

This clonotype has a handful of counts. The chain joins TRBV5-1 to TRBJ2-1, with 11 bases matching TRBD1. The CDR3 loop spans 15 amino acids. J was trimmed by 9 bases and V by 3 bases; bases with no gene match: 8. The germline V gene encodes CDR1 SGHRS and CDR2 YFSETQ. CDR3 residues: CASSSPRTGGFEQFF. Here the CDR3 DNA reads TGCGCCAGCAGCTCCCCCCGGACAGGGGGCTTTGAGCAGTTCTTC.

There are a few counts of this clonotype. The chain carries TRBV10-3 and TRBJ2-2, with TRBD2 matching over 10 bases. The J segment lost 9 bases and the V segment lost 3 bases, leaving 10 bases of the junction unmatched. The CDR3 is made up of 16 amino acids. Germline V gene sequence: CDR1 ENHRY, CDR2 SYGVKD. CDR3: CAISDGTSVSSRELFF. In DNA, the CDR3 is TGTGCCATCAGTGATGGGACTAGCGTGTCATCGCGGGAGCTGTTTTTT.

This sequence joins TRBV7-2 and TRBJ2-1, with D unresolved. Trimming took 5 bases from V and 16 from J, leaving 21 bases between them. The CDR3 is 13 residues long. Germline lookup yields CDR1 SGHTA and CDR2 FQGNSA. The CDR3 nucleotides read TGTGCCAGCAGCGGATACGTCGCTGGATTCGAATTCTTC. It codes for CASSGYVAGFEFF. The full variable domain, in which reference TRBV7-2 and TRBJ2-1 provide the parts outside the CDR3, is GAGVSQSPSNKVTEKGKDVELRCDPISGHTALYWYRQSLGQGLEFLIYFQGNSAPDKSGLPSDRFSAERTGGSVSTLTIQRTQQEDSAVYLCASSGYVAGFEFFGPGTRLTVL.

CDR3 in DNA: TGTGCCAGTAGTGTATGGACTAGCGGGAGGTACAATGAGCAGTTCTTC. This sequence encodes CASSVWTSGRYNEQFF. V usage is TRBV19 and J usage is TRBJ2-1; 14 bases match TRBD2. From germline, CDR1 is LNHDA and CDR2 SQIVND (reference sequence). CDR3 length: 16 amino acids. The junction had 4 bases not matched to a gene; V was cut back by 5 bases and J by 4 bases.

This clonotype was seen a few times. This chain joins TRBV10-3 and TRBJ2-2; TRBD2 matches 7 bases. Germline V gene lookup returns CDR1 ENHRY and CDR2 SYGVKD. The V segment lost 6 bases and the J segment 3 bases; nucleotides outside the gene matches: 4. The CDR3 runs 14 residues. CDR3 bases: TGTGCCATCAGACGCGGGAGCGACACCGGGGAGCTGTTTTTT. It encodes CAIRRGSDTGELFF.

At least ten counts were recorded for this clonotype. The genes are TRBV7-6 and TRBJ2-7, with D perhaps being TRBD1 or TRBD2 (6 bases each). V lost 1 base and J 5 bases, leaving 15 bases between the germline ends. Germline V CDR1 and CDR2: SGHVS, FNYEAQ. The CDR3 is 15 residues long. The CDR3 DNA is TGTGCCAGCAGCTTAGGTTTAAGGGGGGCAGACGAGCAGTACTTC. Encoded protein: CASSLGLRGADEQYF.

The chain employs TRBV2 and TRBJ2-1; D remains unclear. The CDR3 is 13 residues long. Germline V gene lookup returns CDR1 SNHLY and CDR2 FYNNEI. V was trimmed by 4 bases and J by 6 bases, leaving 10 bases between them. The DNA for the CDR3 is TGTGCCAGCAGTGCCCCTGGGTCCAATGAGCAGTTCTTC. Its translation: CASSAPGSNEQFF.

The CDR3 sequence: CSARDPSRHTQYF. CDR3 bases: TGCAGTGCTAGAGATCCCAGTAGGCATACGCAGTATTTT. The rearrangement joins TRBV20-1 to TRBJ2-3; D unclear. Trimming took off 0 bases at V and 7 bases at J, with 11 bases between the two ends. CDR3 length equals 13 residues. Germline V lookup: CDR1 DFQATT, CDR2 SNEGSKA (reference sequence).

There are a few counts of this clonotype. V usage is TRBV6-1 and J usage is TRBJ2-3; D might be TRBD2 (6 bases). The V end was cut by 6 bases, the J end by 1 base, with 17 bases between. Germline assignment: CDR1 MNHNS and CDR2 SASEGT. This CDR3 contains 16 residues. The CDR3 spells CASRITQRVGTDTQYF. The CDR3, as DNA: TGTGCCAGCAGGATCACACAGCGGGTTGGCACAGATACGCAGTATTTT.

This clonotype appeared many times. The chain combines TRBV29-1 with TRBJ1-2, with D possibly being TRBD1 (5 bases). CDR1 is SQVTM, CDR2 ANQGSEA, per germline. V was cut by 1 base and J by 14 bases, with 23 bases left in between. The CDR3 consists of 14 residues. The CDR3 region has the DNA TGCAGCGTTGAAGTTCGTCATCCGGAAGGGGCGCGGACCTTC. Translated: CSVEVRHPEGARTF.

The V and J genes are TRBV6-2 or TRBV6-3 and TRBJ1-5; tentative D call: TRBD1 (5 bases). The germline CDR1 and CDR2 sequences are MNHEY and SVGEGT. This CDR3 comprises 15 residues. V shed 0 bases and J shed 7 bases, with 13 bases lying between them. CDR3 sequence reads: CASSYSGYSGQPQHF. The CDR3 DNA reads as TGTGCCAGCAGTTACTCCGGCTACTCAGGGCAGCCCCAGCATTTT.

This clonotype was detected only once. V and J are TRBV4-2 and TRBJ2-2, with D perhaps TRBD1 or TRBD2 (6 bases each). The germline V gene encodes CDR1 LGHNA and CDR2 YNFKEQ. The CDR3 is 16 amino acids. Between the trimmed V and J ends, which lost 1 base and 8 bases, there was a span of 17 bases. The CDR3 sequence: CASSQGGASRAGELFF. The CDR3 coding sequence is TGTGCCAGCAGCCAAGGGGGGGCTAGCCGGGCTGGGGAGCTGTTTTTT.

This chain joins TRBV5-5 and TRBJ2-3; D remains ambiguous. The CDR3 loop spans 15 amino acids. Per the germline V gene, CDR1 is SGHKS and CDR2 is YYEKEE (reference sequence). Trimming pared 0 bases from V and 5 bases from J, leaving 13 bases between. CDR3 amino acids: CASSLAPTGGDTQYF. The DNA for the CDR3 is TGTGCCAGCAGCTTGGCACCGACGGGCGGAGATACGCAGTATTTT. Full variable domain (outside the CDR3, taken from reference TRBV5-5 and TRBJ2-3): DAGVTQSPTHLIKTRGQQVTLRCSPISGHKSVSWYQQVLGQGPQFIFQYYEKEERGRGNFPDRFSARQFPNYSSELNVNALLLGDSALYLCASSLAPTGGDTQYFGPGTRLTVL.

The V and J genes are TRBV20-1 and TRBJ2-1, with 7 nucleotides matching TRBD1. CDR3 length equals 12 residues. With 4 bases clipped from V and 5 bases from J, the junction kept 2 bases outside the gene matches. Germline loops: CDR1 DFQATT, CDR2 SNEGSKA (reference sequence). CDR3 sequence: CSANRGNNEQFF. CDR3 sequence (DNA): TGCAGTGCTAACAGGGGAAACAATGAGCAGTTCTTC.

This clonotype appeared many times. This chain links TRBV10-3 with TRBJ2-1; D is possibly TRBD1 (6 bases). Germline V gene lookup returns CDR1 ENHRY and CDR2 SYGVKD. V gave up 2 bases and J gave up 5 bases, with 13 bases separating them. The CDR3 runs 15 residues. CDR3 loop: CAISEGGQTNNEQFF. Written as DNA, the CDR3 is TGTGCCATCAGTGAGGGAGGACAGACCAACAATGAGCAGTTCTTC.

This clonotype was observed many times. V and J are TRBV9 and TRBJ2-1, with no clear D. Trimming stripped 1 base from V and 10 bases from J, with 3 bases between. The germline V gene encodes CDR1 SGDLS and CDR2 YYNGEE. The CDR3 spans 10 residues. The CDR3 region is CASSVREQFF. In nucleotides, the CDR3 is TGTGCCAGCAGCGTACGGGAGCAGTTCTTC.

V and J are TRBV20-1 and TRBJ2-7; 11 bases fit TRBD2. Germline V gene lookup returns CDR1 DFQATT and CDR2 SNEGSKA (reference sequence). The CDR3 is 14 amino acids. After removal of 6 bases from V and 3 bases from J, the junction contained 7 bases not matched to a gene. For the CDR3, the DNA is TGCAGTGCACAACTAGCGGGGGTGATCTACGAGCAGTACTTC. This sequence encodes CSAQLAGVIYEQYF.

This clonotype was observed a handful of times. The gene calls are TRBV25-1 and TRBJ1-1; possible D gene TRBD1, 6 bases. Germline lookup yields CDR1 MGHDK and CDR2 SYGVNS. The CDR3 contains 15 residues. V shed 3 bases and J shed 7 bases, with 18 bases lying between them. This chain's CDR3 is CASSDTLGALGEAFF. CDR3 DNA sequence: TGTGCCAGCAGTGATACTCTGGGGGCGCTCGGTGAAGCTTTCTTT.

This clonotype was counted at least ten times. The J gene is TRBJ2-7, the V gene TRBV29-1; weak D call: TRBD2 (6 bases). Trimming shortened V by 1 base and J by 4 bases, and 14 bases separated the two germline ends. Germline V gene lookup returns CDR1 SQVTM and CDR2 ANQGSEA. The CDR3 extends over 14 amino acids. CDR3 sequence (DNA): TGCAGCGTTGAAGTTAGCGGCCAGGGATACGAGCAGTACTTC. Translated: CSVEVSGQGYEQYF.

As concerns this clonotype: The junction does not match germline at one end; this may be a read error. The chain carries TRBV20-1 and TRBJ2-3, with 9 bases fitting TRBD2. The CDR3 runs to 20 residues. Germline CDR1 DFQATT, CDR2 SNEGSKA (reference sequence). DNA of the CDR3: TGCAGGGCTAGGGCTACTGGCTTAGCGGGAGTCCCCTCTACCACAGATACGCAGTATTTT. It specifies CRARATGLAGVPSTTDTQYF.

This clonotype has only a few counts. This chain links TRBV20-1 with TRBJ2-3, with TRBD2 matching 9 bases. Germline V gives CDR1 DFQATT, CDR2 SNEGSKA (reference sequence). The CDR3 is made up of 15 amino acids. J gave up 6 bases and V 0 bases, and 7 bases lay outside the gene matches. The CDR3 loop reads CSARDQGLALDTQYF. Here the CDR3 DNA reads TGCAGTGCTAGAGATCAGGGACTAGCTCTGGATACGCAGTATTTT.

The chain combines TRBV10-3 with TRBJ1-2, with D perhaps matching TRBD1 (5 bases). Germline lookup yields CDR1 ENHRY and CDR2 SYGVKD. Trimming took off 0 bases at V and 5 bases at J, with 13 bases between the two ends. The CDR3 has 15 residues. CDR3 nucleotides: TGTGCCATCAGTGAGTCGAGCAGGGACGAGTATGGCTACACCTTC. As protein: CAISESSRDEYGYTF.

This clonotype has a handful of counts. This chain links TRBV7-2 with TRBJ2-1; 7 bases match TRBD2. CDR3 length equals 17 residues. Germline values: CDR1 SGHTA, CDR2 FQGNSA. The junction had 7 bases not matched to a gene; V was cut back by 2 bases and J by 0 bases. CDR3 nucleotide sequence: TGTGCCAGCAGCTTAATGCCCGGCGGGAGCTCCTACAATGAGCAGTTCTTC. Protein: CASSLMPGGSSYNEQFF.

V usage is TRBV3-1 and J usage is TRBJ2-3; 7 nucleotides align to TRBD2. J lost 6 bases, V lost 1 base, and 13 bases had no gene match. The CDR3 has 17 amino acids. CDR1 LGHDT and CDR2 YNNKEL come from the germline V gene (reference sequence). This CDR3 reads CASSQAETSAPWDTQYF. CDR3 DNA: TGTGCCAGCAGCCAAGCGGAAACTAGCGCCCCGTGGGATACGCAGTATTTT.